This TCR beta chain was obtained from a study of PD-L1 blockade in urothelial cancer (TCRdb year 2017). About the full investigation: Every patient began therapy at some point between 2014 and 2015 and was given atezolizumab 1,200 mg intravenously every 3 weeks. Twenty-five of 29 patients were males with bladder-origin urothelial cancer, and about 65% of the roughly 30 reported a prior smoking history. An ECOG performance status of 0 or 1 was recorded for the patients, and 0 to 3 prior chemotherapy regimens had been received by the patients. Blood samples were analyzed at two time points: 3 weeks after treatment start (second dose) and 6 weeks after treatment start. Blood samples gave a median of around 140,000 T cells and approximately 80,000 unique TCRs, with a median clonality of approximately 0.08. Somatic, immune and clinical correlates of response to PD-L1 blockade with atezolizumab in urothelial cancer were the focus of an exploratory multi-omic analysis. Pretreatment tumor samples and matched peripheral blood, collected serially before and after atezolizumab treatment, underwent TCR sequencing. Progression-free survival longer than 6 months counted as durable clinical benefit, and TCR features were additionally tested against both progression-free and overall survival. In the same patients, whole exome sequencing and RNA sequencing of pretreatment tumors were performed in addition to TCR sequencing. Roughly 10 patients reached durable clinical benefit, while some 21 patients did not. Twenty-nine patients had pretreatment blood TCR-seq, around 25 had at least one posttreatment blood collection, and around 25 had tumor TCR-seq. Overall study outcomes, separate from this receptor: Small sample size (n of about 30) and many exploratory analyses mean the results are intended to be hypothesis-generating. At 3 weeks after the start of treatment, tumor-associated TCR clones in peripheral blood had expanded more in patients with durable benefit (n ≈ 20, p = 0.022). A pretreatment peripheral blood TCR clonality below the median was linked to improved progression-free and overall survival.

Synthetic TCR analog templates were spiked into each PCR to estimate absolute template abundance from read counts. The immunoSEQ assay was used to amplify TCRbeta CDR3 regions from genomic DNA with bias-controlled V and J gene primers. Rearranged TCRbeta segments were sequenced at approximately 20X coverage. The authors processed their data as follows. Clustering was used to correct sequencing errors, and CDR3s were annotated against IMGT to assign V, D and J genes. Only productive TCRbeta rearrangements were used in downstream analyses, excluding out-of-frame or stop-codon sequences. To compute clonality, Shannon entropy was normalized by the log of the number of unique productive sequences and then subtracted from one. Clones differing between time points or between blood and tumor were identified using Fisher's exact test with Benjamini-Hochberg correction, with an adjusted p below 0.01 applied as the threshold. As stored in TCRdb, this immuneACCESS dataset retains in-frame rearrangements with V and J assigned. A fraction of the clones does not appear; measured against another copy, unresolved V genes explain less than half of the discrepancy, and the remainder lacks a known reason. V and J calls and clone size are as listed in that table; D and trimming were resolved from the DNA. The table for this sample lists around 80,000 clones; approximately 86% of them were counted only once. The leading ten clones occupy 4.5% to 7% of the sample.

V and J are trimmed by 5 bases and 6 bases, and the gene matches miss 9 bases of the junction. The CDR3 holds 14 amino acids from the cysteine to the phenylalanine. Just the 42-base CDR3 DNA is kept, in frame starting at base 1. Based on the germline V gene (reference sequence), the CDR1 and CDR2 sequences are LNHDA and SQIVND. Worth noting for this clone: Its antigen is currently not known. Per-nucleotide qualities are absent, and no much larger clonotype sits a single base away.

The cohort comprised more than 25 patients with locally advanced or metastatic urothelial carcinoma treated at Memorial Sloan Kettering on a trial protocol. Peripheral blood mononuclear cells were collected pretreatment and during treatment, with between 1 and 8 total time points obtained per patient. The Qiagen DNeasy Blood extraction kit was used to purify genomic DNA from total PBMCs and tumor samples. PBMCs were collected pretreatment and during treatment, and were isolated and stored as previously described. The rearrangement combines TRBV19 with TRBJ1-2; 7 central bases correspond to TRBD1. Sequences were derived from PBMCs, sampled around atezolizumab (anti-PD-L1) treatment. This TCR was sampled from a woman in her 70s with urothelial cancer. The CDR3 in this case is CASSYATGADGYTF. The nucleotide sequence reads as follows: TGTGCCAGTAGTTACGCCACAGGGGCCGATGGCTACACCTTC.